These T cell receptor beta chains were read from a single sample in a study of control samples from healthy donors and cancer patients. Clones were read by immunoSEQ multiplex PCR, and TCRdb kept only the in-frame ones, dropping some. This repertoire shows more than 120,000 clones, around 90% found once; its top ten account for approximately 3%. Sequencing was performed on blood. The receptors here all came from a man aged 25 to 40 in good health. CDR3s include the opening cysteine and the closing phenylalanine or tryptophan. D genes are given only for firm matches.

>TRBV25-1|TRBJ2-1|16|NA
CASSENLGRENNEQFF
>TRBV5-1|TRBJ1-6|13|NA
CASREEDNSPLHF
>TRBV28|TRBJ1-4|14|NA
CASSLGRIVEKLFF
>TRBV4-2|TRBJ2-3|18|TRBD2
CASSQVGTSGGGTDTQYF
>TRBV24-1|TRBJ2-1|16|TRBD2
CATSDSGTSGYGEQFF
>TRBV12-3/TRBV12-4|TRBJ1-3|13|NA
CASSFGGGNTIYF
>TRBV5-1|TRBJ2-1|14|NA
CASSFRAGYNEQFF
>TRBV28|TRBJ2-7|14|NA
CASSLTFTEYEQYF
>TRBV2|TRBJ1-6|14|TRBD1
CASSEPRGSSPLHF
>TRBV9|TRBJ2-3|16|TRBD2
CASSVVAGGHTDTQYF
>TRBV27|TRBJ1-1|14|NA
CASSEGGARTEAFF
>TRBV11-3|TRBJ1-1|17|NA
CASSLGGSLSENTEAFF
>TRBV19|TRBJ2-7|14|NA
CASSPTGARYEQYF
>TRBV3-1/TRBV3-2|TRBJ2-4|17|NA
CASSQDSAGGAKNIQYF
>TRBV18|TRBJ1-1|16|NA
CASSPSKDRENTEAFF
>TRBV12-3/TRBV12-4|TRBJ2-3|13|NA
CASTPGFTDTQYF
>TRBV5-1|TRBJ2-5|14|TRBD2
CASSWSGGEETQYF
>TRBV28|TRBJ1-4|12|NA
CASRRIGEKLFF
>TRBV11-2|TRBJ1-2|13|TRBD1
CASSLQDRIGYTF
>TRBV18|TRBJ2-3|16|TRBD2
CASSPTLAGETDTQYF
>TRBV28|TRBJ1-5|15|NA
CASSLLSGSNQPQHF
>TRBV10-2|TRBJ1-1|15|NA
CASSEMKGGGTEAFF
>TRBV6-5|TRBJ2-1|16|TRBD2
CASSYGTSGPHNEQFF
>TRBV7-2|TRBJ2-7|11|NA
CASTSMHEQYF
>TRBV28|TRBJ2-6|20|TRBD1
CASSSSVYGQGAGGANVLTF
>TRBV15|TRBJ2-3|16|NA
CATSRDRQGGTDTQYF
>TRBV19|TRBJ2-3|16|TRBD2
CASSAPTSGSTDTQYF
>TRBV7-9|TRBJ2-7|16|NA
CASSSYSGTQPYEQYF
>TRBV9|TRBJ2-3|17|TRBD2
CASSVESGRGGLDTQYF
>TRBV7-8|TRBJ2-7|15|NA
CASSSRGAQEGEQYF
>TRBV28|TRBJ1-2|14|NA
CASNKAERSHGYTF
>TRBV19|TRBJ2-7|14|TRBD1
CASSIAGTGDEQYF
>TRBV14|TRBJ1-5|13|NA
CASSQDTGGPQHF
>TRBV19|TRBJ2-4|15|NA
CASSIGSGSMYIQYF
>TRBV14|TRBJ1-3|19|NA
CASSQEVRQRRPSGNTIYF
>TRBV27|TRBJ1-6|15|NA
CASSGPTGVGSPLHF
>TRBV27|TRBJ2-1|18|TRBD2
CASSQGSGGSSSYNEQFF
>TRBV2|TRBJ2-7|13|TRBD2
CAGGAGGTNEQYF
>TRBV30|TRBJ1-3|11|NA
CAWSSGNTIYF
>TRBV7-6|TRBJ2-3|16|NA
CASSLYGGAGTDTQYF
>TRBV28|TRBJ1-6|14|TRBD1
CASSINRGESPLHF
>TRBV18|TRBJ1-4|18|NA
CASSPPYWDRATNEKLFF
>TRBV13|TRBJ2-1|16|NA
CASSARDPLTHNEQFF
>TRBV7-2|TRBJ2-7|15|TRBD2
CASSLASGAGYEQYF
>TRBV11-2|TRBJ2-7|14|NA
CASSLGPTGYEQYF
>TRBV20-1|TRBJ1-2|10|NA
CSARGDGYTF
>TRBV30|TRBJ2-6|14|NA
CAWSVDSGANVLTF
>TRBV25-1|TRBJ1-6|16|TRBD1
CASSERTGSYNSPLHF
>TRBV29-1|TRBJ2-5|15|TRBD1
CSVDDTGGSEETQYF
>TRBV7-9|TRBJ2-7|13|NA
CASSSRLDYEQYF
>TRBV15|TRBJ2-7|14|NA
CATSPLRSSYEQYF
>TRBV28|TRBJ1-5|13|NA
CASRPGPLQPQHF
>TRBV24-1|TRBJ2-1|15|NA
CATSDLRQGYNEQFF
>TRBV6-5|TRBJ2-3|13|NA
CASRLGRTDTQYF